A selection of T cell receptor beta chains follows, all from one sample in a study of identical twins. One entry per CDR3 protein results from TCRdb running MiXCR on the 5' RACE reads. The sample carries 450,000 to 600,000 distinct CDR3 sequences, 20% to 25% recorded once. These sequences were also reported in another study, on yellow fever vaccine responses in identical twins.

Source material: CD4+ T cells sorted from blood. These receptors came from a young woman in good health. CDR3s include the opening cysteine and the closing phenylalanine or tryptophan. The order of the fields is CDR3 protein, V gene, J gene, clone size, D gene. D genes are given only for firm matches. A clone size is listed for some rows: how often the clone was seen (once, few, many), or a class if it is expanded.

CDR3 protein: CASSQVITGRETQYF
V gene: TRBV4-1
J gene: TRBJ2-5
clone size: NA
D gene: NA

CDR3 protein: CSARAELNTGELFF
V gene: TRBV20-1
J gene: TRBJ2-2
clone size: NA
D gene: NA

CDR3 protein: CASSFRPGLMQPQHF
V gene: TRBV5-5
J gene: TRBJ1-5
clone size: few
D gene: NA

CDR3 protein: CASSGPGAVGKGSLPDTQYF
V gene: TRBV13
J gene: TRBJ2-3
clone size: few
D gene: NA

CDR3 protein: CASSLGQQSEAFF
V gene: TRBV11-3
J gene: TRBJ1-1
clone size: NA
D gene: NA

CDR3 protein: CASSLPGAGDYEQYF
V gene: TRBV28
J gene: TRBJ2-7
clone size: once
D gene: NA

CDR3 protein: CASSPSGGTQETQYF
V gene: TRBV12-3/TRBV12-4
J gene: TRBJ2-5
clone size: NA
D gene: TRBD2

CDR3 protein: CASHRKGRTYNSPLHF
V gene: TRBV28
J gene: TRBJ1-6
clone size: few
D gene: NA

CDR3 protein: CASSASMLGTGELFF
V gene: TRBV9
J gene: TRBJ2-2
clone size: few
D gene: NA

CDR3 protein: CASSYGTVQETQYF
V gene: TRBV6-5
J gene: TRBJ2-5
clone size: NA
D gene: TRBD1

CDR3 protein: CASSLSHARNTEAFF
V gene: TRBV27
J gene: TRBJ1-1
clone size: NA
D gene: NA

CDR3 protein: CASSHGPGTGSLSEQFF
V gene: TRBV12-3/TRBV12-4
J gene: TRBJ2-1
clone size: few
D gene: NA

CDR3 protein: CASNPGGMAGGTGLNEQFF
V gene: TRBV5-1
J gene: TRBJ2-1
clone size: NA
D gene: TRBD2

CDR3 protein: CAISASSGSYEQFF
V gene: TRBV10-3
J gene: TRBJ2-1
clone size: few
D gene: TRBD2

CDR3 protein: CASSVYGSPYSSTDTQYF
V gene: TRBV9
J gene: TRBJ2-3
clone size: NA
D gene: NA

CDR3 protein: CASSQGGLAKNIQYF
V gene: TRBV12-3/TRBV12-4
J gene: TRBJ2-4
clone size: NA
D gene: NA

CDR3 protein: CSARVGGQYNEQFF
V gene: TRBV20-1
J gene: TRBJ2-1
clone size: few
D gene: NA

CDR3 protein: CSARGTGIETQYF
V gene: TRBV20-1
J gene: TRBJ2-5
clone size: NA
D gene: NA

CDR3 protein: CSANHPGANVLTF
V gene: TRBV20-1
J gene: TRBJ2-6
clone size: NA
D gene: NA

CDR3 protein: CASSLWPSGGAKDTDTQYF
V gene: TRBV5-1
J gene: TRBJ2-3
clone size: NA
D gene: TRBD2

CDR3 protein: CASSLGRDSAVYEQYF
V gene: TRBV7-8
J gene: TRBJ2-7
clone size: NA
D gene: NA

CDR3 protein: CASSLEPFIQYF
V gene: TRBV7-9
J gene: TRBJ2-4
clone size: few
D gene: NA

CDR3 protein: CSVREQGGYTEAFF
V gene: TRBV29-1
J gene: TRBJ1-1
clone size: few
D gene: NA

CDR3 protein: CASTRSLGARYF
V gene: TRBV12-3/TRBV12-4
J gene: TRBJ2-7
clone size: NA
D gene: NA

CDR3 protein: CASSPGLAGYTF
V gene: TRBV7-9
J gene: TRBJ1-2
clone size: few
D gene: NA

CDR3 protein: CATSRDGGWGQNIQYF
V gene: TRBV15
J gene: TRBJ2-4
clone size: few
D gene: NA

CDR3 protein: CASSQPGQGSHGEAFF
V gene: TRBV6-1
J gene: TRBJ1-1
clone size: NA
D gene: TRBD1

CDR3 protein: CAISYGETNQPQHF
V gene: TRBV10-3
J gene: TRBJ1-5
clone size: NA
D gene: NA

CDR3 protein: CASKWTGNTGELFF
V gene: TRBV12-3/TRBV12-4
J gene: TRBJ2-2
clone size: NA
D gene: TRBD1

CDR3 protein: CSASGLAGGLQETQYF
V gene: TRBV20-1
J gene: TRBJ2-5
clone size: NA
D gene: TRBD2

CDR3 protein: CAASYKVNYGYTF
V gene: TRBV15
J gene: TRBJ1-2
clone size: few
D gene: NA

CDR3 protein: CAYRGSGGYEQFF
V gene: TRBV2
J gene: TRBJ2-1
clone size: few
D gene: NA

CDR3 protein: CASSFGIAGGEELFF
V gene: TRBV12-3/TRBV12-4
J gene: TRBJ2-2
clone size: NA
D gene: TRBD2

CDR3 protein: CASSPRGLAGVEETQYF
V gene: TRBV28
J gene: TRBJ2-5
clone size: NA
D gene: TRBD2

CDR3 protein: CASSQDPRGEKLFF
V gene: TRBV4-2
J gene: TRBJ1-4
clone size: NA
D gene: NA

CDR3 protein: CASSLAVAGGGETQYF
V gene: TRBV5-1
J gene: TRBJ2-5
clone size: few
D gene: TRBD2

CDR3 protein: CASSLGPTTVTGELFF
V gene: TRBV5-1
J gene: TRBJ2-2
clone size: few
D gene: NA

CDR3 protein: CASSQGLAGVGANVLTF
V gene: TRBV19
J gene: TRBJ2-6
clone size: few
D gene: TRBD2

CDR3 protein: CASSGRTSGYNEQFF
V gene: TRBV6-1
J gene: TRBJ2-1
clone size: NA
D gene: TRBD2

CDR3 protein: CAISDSTAGGVEAFF
V gene: TRBV10-3
J gene: TRBJ1-1
clone size: few
D gene: NA

CDR3 protein: CASSWGDRDYNEQFF
V gene: TRBV5-1
J gene: TRBJ2-1
clone size: NA
D gene: TRBD1

CDR3 protein: CAIRANSNQPQHF
V gene: TRBV10-3
J gene: TRBJ1-5
clone size: few
D gene: NA

CDR3 protein: CAISTGLSYEQYF
V gene: TRBV10-3
J gene: TRBJ2-7
clone size: NA
D gene: NA

CDR3 protein: CASSLDINTGELFF
V gene: TRBV14
J gene: TRBJ2-2
clone size: NA
D gene: NA

CDR3 protein: CASSGERGTDTQYF
V gene: TRBV5-1
J gene: TRBJ2-3
clone size: few
D gene: NA

CDR3 protein: CASSPAEVTGELFF
V gene: TRBV18
J gene: TRBJ2-2
clone size: few
D gene: NA

CDR3 protein: CASSQVSGLGDTQYF
V gene: TRBV14
J gene: TRBJ2-3
clone size: NA
D gene: NA

CDR3 protein: CASSPNPHGQETQYF
V gene: TRBV5-1
J gene: TRBJ2-5
clone size: NA
D gene: NA